The entry below describes one T cell receptor beta chain. This CDR3 contains 15 residues. Trimming shortened V by 1 base and J by 9 bases, and 13 bases separated the two germline ends. CDR1 and CDR2 from the germline V gene are LGHDT and YNNKEL (reference sequence). Patients in Seattle were enrolled during active infection, then followed longitudinally. In the original processing: The authors estimated nucleated cell counts from reference gene primer amplification. This table comes from immunoSEQ multiplex PCR, and its TCRdb copy is limited to in-frame clones, with some not included. The D gene and trimming were derived from the DNA, and the V and J assignments and clone size from that table. The profile shows approximately 350,000 clones, around nine tenths of them singletons. These data originate in a study of blood T cell repertoires in COVID-19. Study-level background: Samples representing acute and convalescent COVID-19 were sourced from the United States, Italy and Spain. PBMCs, B-cell-depleted T cells, or T cells provided the cDNA or gDNA that made up the material.

The material sequenced was peripheral blood. This sequence originates from a woman aged 55 to 70 with COVID-19, enrolled during active disease. The chain employs TRBV3-1 (or the pseudogene TRBV3-2) and TRBJ1-6; D is uncertain. The CDR3 DNA is TGTGCCAGCAGCCAAGGACGGGGAGAGTTTTCACCCCTCCACTTT. It codes for CASSQGRGEFSPLHF.